The next 16 T cell receptor beta chains were all read from a single sample in a study of T cells after yellow fever vaccination. In TCRdb, the 5' RACE reads were re-called with MiXCR into one record per CDR3 protein. The table records 450,000 to 550,000 distinct CDR3 sequences, about 19% of them present only once. Here the sequenced sample was PBMCs, taken 15 days after the yellow fever booster vaccination. The receptors were sampled from a man aged 30 to 45 who received the YFV17D yellow fever vaccine.

The chain is built from TRBV27 and TRBJ2-3; 9 bases map to TRBD1. V was clipped by 2 bases and J by 7 bases; unmatched bases: 16. The CDR3 consists of 18 residues. Germline V lookup: CDR1 MNHEY, CDR2 SMNVEV (reference sequence). The CDR3 protein is CASSLRTGALAEPYTQYF. The CDR3 coding sequence is TGTGCCAGCAGTTTAAGGACAGGGGCCCTTGCGGAGCCTTATACGCAGTATTTT.

This clonotype has a count of ten or more. The chain carries TRBV20-1 and TRBJ2-1; D not certain. The length of the CDR3 is 15 residues. Trimming left V 1 base short and J 7 bases short, with 17 bases between. The V gene's germline CDR1 is DFQATT and CDR2 SNEGSKA (reference sequence). The CDR3 nucleotides read TGCAGTGCTAGAGTGGCGGCTAGTCAAAAAAATGAGCAGTTCTTC. As protein: CSARVAASQKNEQFF.

This sequence joins TRBV20-1 and TRBJ2-1, with 8 bases that match TRBD2. There are 14 residues in the CDR3. Germline V lookup: CDR1 DFQATT, CDR2 SNEGSKA (reference sequence). V shed 6 bases and J 8 bases; nucleotides not matched to a gene: 12. The CDR3: CSARRGAVRDEQFF. The CDR3 bases are TGCAGTGCCAGGCGGGGGGCGGTCAGGGATGAGCAGTTCTTC.

This clonotype turned up a few times. The V gene is TRBV20-1, the J gene TRBJ2-7; no definite D call. The CDR3 runs 11 residues. V lost 2 bases and J 5 bases, leaving 7 bases between the germline ends. The germline V gene encodes CDR1 DFQATT and CDR2 SNEGSKA (reference sequence). The CDR3 coding sequence is TGCAGTGCTAGACAGTCCGACGAGCAGTACTTC. Its translation: CSARQSDEQYF.

This clonotype appeared a few times. The V and J genes are TRBV15 and TRBJ1-5; D is unclear. The CDR3 has 15 amino acids. Germline-derived CDR1 and CDR2 are LNHNV and YYDKDF (reference sequence). With 0 bases removed from V and 6 bases from J, the gap between germline ends came to 12 bases. CDR3 region: CATSRDMGMGQPQHF. As DNA, the CDR3 is TGTGCCACCAGCAGAGATATGGGGATGGGTCAGCCCCAGCATTTT. The whole variable domain, filled in from reference TRBV15 and TRBJ1-5, reads DAMVIQNPRYQVTQFGKPVTLSCSQTLNHNVMYWYQQKSSQAPKLLFHYYDKDFNNEADTPDNFQSRRPNTSFCFLDIRSPGLGDTAMYLCATSRDMGMGQPQHFGDGTRLSIL.

This clonotype was counted a few times. In DNA, the CDR3 is TGCAGCGTTGAGGGGGGGTACGAAGGCGAGCAGTACTTC. This gives the protein CSVEGGYEGEQYF. The chain joins TRBV29-1 to TRBJ2-7, with 7 bases matching TRBD2. CDR1 SQVTM and CDR2 ANQGSEA come from the germline V gene. J was trimmed by 6 bases and V by 3 bases; bases with no gene match: 8. The CDR3 contains 13 residues.

Only a few counts were recorded for this clonotype. The chain carries TRBV5-1 and TRBJ1-1; no reliable D call. The CDR3 covers 14 residues. Germline V gene sequence: CDR1 SGHRS, CDR2 YFSETQ. Trimming took off 0 bases at V and 0 bases at J, with 6 bases between the two ends. This CDR3 is CASSLVIMNTEAFF. The CDR3 coding sequence is TGCGCCAGCAGCTTGGTGATCATGAACACTGAAGCTTTCTTT.

The CDR3 coding sequence is TGTGCCATCGCCCCCTCCGGGACAGGGGATATTAACGAGCAGTACTTC. This sequence encodes CAIAPSGTGDINEQYF. The chain joins TRBV2 to TRBJ2-7, with 10 bases that match TRBD1. The CDR3 is 16 residues long. The junction had 17 bases not matched to a gene; V was cut back by 10 bases and J by 5 bases. CDR1 SNHLY and CDR2 FYNNEI come from the germline V gene.

In this sample, this clonotype turned up a few times. The chain combines TRBV20-1 with TRBJ2-2; 7 bases are a match to TRBD2. The length of the CDR3 is 13 residues. J was trimmed by 6 bases and V by 6 bases; bases with no gene match: 7. Germline CDR1 DFQATT, CDR2 SNEGSKA (reference sequence). As DNA, the CDR3 is TGCAGTGCCAGAAAGCGGGATCCCGGGGAGCTGTTTTTT. Encoded protein: CSARKRDPGELFF.

The V and J genes are TRBV20-1 and TRBJ2-5, with D unclear. Germline V gene lookup returns CDR1 DFQATT and CDR2 SNEGSKA (reference sequence). Between the trimmed V and J ends, which lost 1 base and 5 bases, there was a span of 8 bases. CDR3 length: 12 residues. The CDR3 spells CSARGPSETQYF. The CDR3, as DNA: TGCAGTGCTAGAGGTCCCTCCGAGACCCAGTACTTC.

The rearrangement joins TRBV29-1 to TRBJ2-4, with D possibly TRBD2 on 7 matching bases. The CDR3 extends over 14 amino acids. V lost 5 bases to trimming and J lost 6 bases, with 17 bases between them. Germline V gives CDR1 SQVTM, CDR2 ANQGSEA. The CDR3 is CSVRFRGALNIQYF. CDR3 coding DNA: TGCAGCGTTAGGTTTCGGGGGGCGTTAAACATTCAGTACTTC.

J is TRBJ2-2 and V is TRBV2; TRBD1 aligns across 7 bases. The CDR3 loop spans 15 amino acids. Germline CDR1 and CDR2: SNHLY and FYNNEI. J gave up 7 bases and V 4 bases, and 9 bases lay outside the gene matches. The DNA of the CDR3 is TGTGCCAGCAGTGTCTTAGGGGGCTTTGACGGGGAGCTGTTTTTT. Its protein product is CASSVLGGFDGELFF.

This clonotype was counted only a few times. The V gene is TRBV3-1, the J gene TRBJ2-3; the D is unclear. CDR1 is LGHDT, CDR2 YNNKEL, per germline (reference sequence). CDR3 size: 12 residues. V shed 2 bases and J shed 4 bases, with 4 bases lying between them. The CDR3: CASSQLADTQYF. The CDR3 coding sequence is TGTGCCAGCAGCCAACTCGCAGATACGCAGTATTTT.

This clonotype was found a few times. The CDR3 DNA sequence: TGTGCCAGCAGCTCAGTAGGGGGTGGGACTGAAGCTTTCTTT. Translation: CASSSVGGGTEAFF. The chain couples TRBV6-5 to TRBJ1-1; a possible D gene is TRBD1 (6 bases). CDR3 size: 14 residues. CDR1 is MNHEY, CDR2 SVGAGI, per germline. Between the trimmed V and J ends, which lost 6 bases and 5 bases, there was a span of 16 bases.

In its sample, this clonotype was seen a few times. V and J are TRBV20-1 and TRBJ1-1, with D maybe TRBD1 (6 bases). V lost 0 bases, J lost 3 bases, and 14 bases lay in between. This CDR3 is built from 15 residues. CDR1 and CDR2 from the germline V gene are DFQATT and SNEGSKA (reference sequence). The CDR3 DNA follows: TGCAGTGCTAGAGAGGGGAACAGGGAGGACACTGAAGCTTTCTTT. Encoded protein: CSAREGNREDTEAFF.

This clonotype was observed at least ten times. The gene calls are TRBV7-2 and TRBJ2-7; 7 bases align to TRBD2. J gave up 2 bases and V 5 bases, and 9 bases lay outside the gene matches. Germline V gene lookup returns CDR1 SGHTA and CDR2 FQGNSA. The length of the CDR3 is 15 residues. Here the CDR3 DNA reads TGTGCCAGCAGCACTCTCCCCGGGACTACCTACGAGCAGTACTTC. Translated, it gives CASSTLPGTTYEQYF.